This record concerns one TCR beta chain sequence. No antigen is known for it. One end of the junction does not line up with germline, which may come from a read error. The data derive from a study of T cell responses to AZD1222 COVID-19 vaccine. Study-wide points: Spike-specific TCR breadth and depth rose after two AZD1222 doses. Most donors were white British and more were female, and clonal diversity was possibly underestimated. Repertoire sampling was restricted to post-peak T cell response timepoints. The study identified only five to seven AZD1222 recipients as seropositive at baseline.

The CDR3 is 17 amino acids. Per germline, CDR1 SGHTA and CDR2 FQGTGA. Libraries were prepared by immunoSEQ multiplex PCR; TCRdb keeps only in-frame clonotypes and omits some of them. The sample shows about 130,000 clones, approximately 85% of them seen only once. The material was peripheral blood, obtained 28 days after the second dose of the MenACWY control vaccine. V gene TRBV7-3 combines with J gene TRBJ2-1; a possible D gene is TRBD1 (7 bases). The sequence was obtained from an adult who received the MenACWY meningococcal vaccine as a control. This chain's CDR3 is CASSLTTGDGTYNEQFF. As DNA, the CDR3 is TGTGCCAGCAGCCTAACAACAGGGGATGGGACTTACAATGAGCAGTTCTTC.